This entry concerns a single T cell receptor beta chain. Vbeta (60) and Jbeta (13) primers were used in the PCR. TCRdb's copy holds only in-frame clones and misses some; the assay was immunoSEQ multiplex PCR. The sample totals about 41,000 clones. This entry comes from a study of cytomegalovirus exposure and HLA in healthy donors. With 4 bases removed from V and 5 bases from J, the gap between germline ends came to 14 bases. Germline CDR1 MNHNY, CDR2 SVGAGI (reference sequence). The CDR3 runs 15 residues. The V gene is TRBV6-6, the J gene TRBJ2-2, with D perhaps TRBD1 (5 bases). The receptor was derived from a man younger than 40 in good health and CMV-seronegative. Sequenced sample: PBMCs. CDR3 amino acids: CASSSRGYGTGELFF. The CDR3 DNA follows: TGTGCCAGCAGTTCTAGGGGTTATGGAACCGGGGAGCTGTTTTTT.